This T cell receptor beta chain was identified in a study of T cell responses to AZD1222 COVID-19 vaccine. The repertoire was sequenced with immunoSEQ multiplex PCR; TCRdb's copy has only in-frame clones and lacks some. The sample gives about 160,000 clones, around 93% of which show up once; around 1.8% is in the top ten. CDR1 and CDR2 (germline): WSHSY, SAAADI. CDR3 length equals 13 residues. V shed 7 bases, J shed 7 bases, and the junction held 9 bases outside the gene matches. The chain uses TRBV10-2 and TRBJ2-5, with 7 bases that match TRBD2. The sequencing used peripheral blood, collected on day 0 of AZD1222 vaccination. This receptor was taken from an adult in good health. CDR3 coding DNA: TGCGCCAGCACCGCAGCGGGGTTACGGACCCAGTACTTC. It is translated as CASTAAGLRTQYF.